This T cell receptor beta chain comes out of a study of cytomegalovirus exposure and HLA in healthy donors. This clone was picked up a small number of times. The antigen is undetermined. A junction end diverges from the germline sequence, so it may reflect a read error. Overall study findings and caveats: With high specificity and sensitivity, the classifier reportedly diagnosed cytomegalovirus status. That first-cohort TCR clusters tended to co-occur in the roughly 130 validation repertoires was found in a later analysis.

This CDR3 region has 12 residues. CDR1 SGHVT and CDR2 SQSDAQ come from the germline V gene. Repertoires were generated with immunoSEQ multiplex PCR, while TCRdb's copy carries only in-frame clones and drops some. This repertoire shows 150,000 to 200,000 clones, around 81% found once; its top ten account for approximately 3%. This sequence was found in a woman younger than 35 in good health and CMV-seropositive. The chain links TRBV7-4 to TRBJ2-7; no firm D call. The sequenced sample was PBMCs. The CDR3 protein is CASSLHSHEQYF. The DNA for the CDR3 is TGTGCCAGCAGCCTCCACTCCCACGAGCAGTACTTC.